Sequencing of this TCR beta chain was carried out in a study of shared clonotypes between healthy human individuals. On the study more broadly: Each donor had three CD4 naive, three CD4 memory, two CD8 naive and one CD8 memory plate.

The table came from immunoSEQ multiplex PCR; TCRdb's copy has only in-frame clones and leaves some out. This table holds some 89,000 clones, less than 80% found once. The CDR3 covers 15 residues. Germline-derived CDR1 and CDR2 are SGHRS and YFSETQ. V was shortened by 0 bases and J by 6 bases, with 14 bases between the two germline ends. Among the donors, all were Caucasian adults who lived in Nashville, Tennessee. The sequenced sample consisted of memory CD8+ T cells sorted from blood. Subset indicated: CD45RO+ cells pooled with CCR7-negative TemRA cells. This clonotype was sampled from a young man in good health. The chain employs TRBV5-1 and TRBJ2-3, with D hard to call. The CDR3, as DNA: TGCGCCAGCAGCTTGGAGGCTTCCGCGCTGGATACGCAGTATTTT. Translated, it gives CASSLEASALDTQYF.